Presented here are 5 T cell receptor beta chains from one specimen sequenced in a study of OX40 agonist ivuxolimab in advanced cancers. TCRdb's copy holds only in-frame clones and misses some; the assay was immunoSEQ multiplex PCR. The data show roughly 72,000 clones, with roughly 80% seen just once and 5% held by the top ten. This specimen consisted of CD4+ or CD8+ T cells sorted from blood, obtained in a trial of the OX40 agonist ivuxolimab. The receptors were sampled from an adult with an advanced solid tumor such as melanoma, head and neck, liver or kidney cancer.

V usage is TRBV19 and J usage is TRBJ1-5, with D perhaps TRBD1 (5 bases). Per germline, CDR1 LNHDA and CDR2 SQIVND (reference sequence). Trimming cost V 4 bases and J 1 base, with 8 bases left between them. This CDR3 comprises 14 residues. The DNA for the CDR3 is TGTGCCAGTAGTACGGACACAAGCAATCAGCCCCAGCATTTT. Translated, it gives CASSTDTSNQPQHF.

The chain couples TRBV18 to TRBJ1-2; 9 bases match TRBD1. The CDR3 extends over 16 amino acids. The V gene's germline CDR1 is KGHSH and CDR2 LQKENI. With V trimmed by 2 bases and J by 4 bases, 8 bases remained unmatched. The CDR3 sequence: CASSPVRTGGAYGYTF. Written as DNA, the CDR3 is TGTGCCAGCTCACCAGTCCGCACAGGGGGCGCCTATGGCTACACCTTC.

This clone came up a few times. The CDR3 is CASSLGQGLHF. The CDR3 DNA sequence: TGTGCCAGCAGCTTGGGCCAGGGACTCCACTTT. This rearrangement joins TRBV5-6 to TRBJ1-6, with TRBD1 as a possible D gene (5 bases). This CDR3 comprises 11 residues. Germline V gene data show CDR1 as SGHDT and CDR2 as YYEEEE. Trimming cost V 0 bases and J 16 bases, with 8 bases left between them. Full variable domain (remainder filled in from reference TRBV5-6 and TRBJ1-6): DAGVTQSPTHLIKTRGQQVTLRCSPKSGHDTVSWYQQALGQGPQFIFQYYEEEERQRGNFPDRFSGHQFPNYSSELNVNALLLGDSALYLCASSLGQGLHFGNGTRLTVT.

The chain joins TRBV6-5 to TRBJ2-5, with 7 bases that match TRBD2. Judging by the DNA end, TRBJ2-7 fits better; the J call may be wrong. The CDR3 spans 15 residues. From germline, CDR1 is MNHEY and CDR2 SVGAGI. The CDR3 DNA follows: TGTGCCAGCAGTTCGATAGCGGGTCCAACCTACGAGCAGTACTTC. Amino acids: CASSSIAGPTYEQYF.

V and J are TRBV29-1 and TRBJ1-2; D remains unclear. This CDR3 has 14 residues. Germline CDR1 SQVTM, CDR2 ANQGSEA. V lost 3 bases to trimming and J lost 6 bases, with 17 bases between them. The CDR3 protein is CSVDKGSRRDGYTF. The CDR3 nucleotides read TGCAGCGTTGATAAGGGTTCCAGGCGGGATGGCTACACCTTC.